This TCR beta chain originates from a study of CD8 T cells in ankylosing spondylitis (TCRdb year 2017). In the study overall: To find TCR variants linked to disease, the study profiled T cell receptor beta repertoires in ankylosing spondylitis patients and healthy donors. In total, the full study cohort was made up of roughly 110 healthy donors and some 26 ankylosing spondylitis patients. Samples of peripheral blood were taken, and for ankylosing spondylitis patients, synovial fluid was collected as well.

This clonotype was found many times. Its antigen is currently not known. Base qualities are not recorded, but no much larger clone differs from it by a single base. V loses 4 bases of germline sequence and J loses 2 bases, and the interval between the two ends is 9 bases. CDR1 is given as MNHEY and CDR2 as SMNVEV, both from the germline V gene (reference sequence). There are 14 amino acids in the CDR3, from cysteine to phenylalanine inclusive. Only the CDR3 portion is preserved as DNA: 42 bases, with reading frame beginning at the first base. Here is what the overall study found, with its caveats: Blood from ankylosing spondylitis patients appeared to be characterized by a TCR beta motif composed of eight highly homologous amino acid variants. According to the report, matched synovial fluid samples from ankylosing spondylitis patients were significantly enriched for the disease-linked clones. Some TCR beta motif variants had previously been reported in synovial fluid and blood of reactive arthritis patients, which suggested common disease-initiation mechanisms. The disease-linked clones had a CD8+ phenotype and were found at relatively low frequencies in peripheral blood.

Sequencing was performed on an Illumina HiSeq 2500. Quantitative 5'-RACE with molecular barcodes was used to prepare TCR beta libraries. In the original analysis: A new computational method, built on a probabilistic model of VDJ rearrangement, was used to identify disease-linked TCR variants. The public reads were quality trimmed at Q25 with fastp and then assembled into clones with MiXCR by TCRdb, keeping productive beta chains. Each entry merges the rows of one CDR3 protein and shows their most common DNA and genes. TCRdb, not the authors, supplied the V and J calls. The sample yields 300,000 to 350,000 distinct CDR3 sequences; 14% to 15% were counted once. Roughly 1.1% of the sample is in the top ten clones.

What was sequenced was blood, either unsorted or a sorted T cell fraction (not recorded which). Recombination joined TRBV27 with TRBJ1-5; the D gene cannot be named for sure. This clonotype was sampled from a male donor with ankylosing spondylitis or in good health (not recorded which). Read as DNA, the sequence is TGTGCCAGCAGTTCCCCGGGAGGCAATCAGCCCCAGCATTTT. It translates as CASSSPGGNQPQHF.